This TCR beta chain was retrieved from a study of blood T cell repertoires in COVID-19. The wider study: Acute and convalescent COVID-19 samples came from the United States, Italy and Spain. The cDNA or gDNA used as material had been derived from T cells, B-cell-depleted T cells, or PBMCs.

The junction had 9 bases not matched to a gene; V was cut back by 4 bases and J by 0 bases. This CDR3 spans 16 amino acids. CDR1 is MNHEY and CDR2 is SMNVEV in the germline V gene (reference sequence). Repertoires were generated with immunoSEQ multiplex PCR, while TCRdb's copy carries only in-frame clones and drops some. The sample includes 150,000 or so clones, 70% to 90% of them seen just once. V gene TRBV27 combines with J gene TRBJ2-7; 7 bases line up with TRBD2. The source material was peripheral blood. This sequence was found in a human donor in a cohort sampled during active COVID-19. CDR3 amino acids: CASSYSTSRASYEQYF. CDR3 nucleotides: TGTGCCAGCAGTTACTCGACTAGCCGCGCCTCCTACGAGCAGTACTTC.